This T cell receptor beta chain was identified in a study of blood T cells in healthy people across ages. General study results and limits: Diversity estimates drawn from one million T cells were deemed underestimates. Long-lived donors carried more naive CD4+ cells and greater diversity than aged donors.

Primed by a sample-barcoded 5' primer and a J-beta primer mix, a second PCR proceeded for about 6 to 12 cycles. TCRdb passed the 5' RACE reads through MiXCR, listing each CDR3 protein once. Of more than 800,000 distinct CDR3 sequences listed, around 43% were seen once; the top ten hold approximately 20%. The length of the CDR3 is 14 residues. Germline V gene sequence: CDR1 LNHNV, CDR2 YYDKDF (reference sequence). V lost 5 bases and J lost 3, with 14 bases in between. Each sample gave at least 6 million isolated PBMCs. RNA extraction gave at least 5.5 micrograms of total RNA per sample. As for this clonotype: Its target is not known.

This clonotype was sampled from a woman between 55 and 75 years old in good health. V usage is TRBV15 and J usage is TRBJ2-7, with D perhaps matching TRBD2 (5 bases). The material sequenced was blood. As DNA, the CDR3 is TGTGCCACCAGCGGAATGAGCGGTTTCTACGAGCAGTACTTC. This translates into CATSGMSGFYEQYF.